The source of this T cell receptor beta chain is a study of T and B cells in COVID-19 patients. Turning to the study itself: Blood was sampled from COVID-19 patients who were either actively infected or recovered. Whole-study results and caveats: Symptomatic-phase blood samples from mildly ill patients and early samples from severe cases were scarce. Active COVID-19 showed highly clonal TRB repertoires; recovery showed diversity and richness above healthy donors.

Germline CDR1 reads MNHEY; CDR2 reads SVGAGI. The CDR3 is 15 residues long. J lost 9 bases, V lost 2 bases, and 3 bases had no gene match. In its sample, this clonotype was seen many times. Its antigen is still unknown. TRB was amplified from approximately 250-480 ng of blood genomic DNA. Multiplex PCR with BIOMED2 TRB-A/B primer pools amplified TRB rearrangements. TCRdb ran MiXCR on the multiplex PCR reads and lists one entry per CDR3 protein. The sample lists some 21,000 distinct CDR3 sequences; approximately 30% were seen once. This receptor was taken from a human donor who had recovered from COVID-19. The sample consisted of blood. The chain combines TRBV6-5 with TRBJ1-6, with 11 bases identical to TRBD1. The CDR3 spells CASSYGQGAVSPLHF. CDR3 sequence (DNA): TGTGCCAGCAGTTACGGACAGGGGGCTGTTTCACCCCTCCACTTT.